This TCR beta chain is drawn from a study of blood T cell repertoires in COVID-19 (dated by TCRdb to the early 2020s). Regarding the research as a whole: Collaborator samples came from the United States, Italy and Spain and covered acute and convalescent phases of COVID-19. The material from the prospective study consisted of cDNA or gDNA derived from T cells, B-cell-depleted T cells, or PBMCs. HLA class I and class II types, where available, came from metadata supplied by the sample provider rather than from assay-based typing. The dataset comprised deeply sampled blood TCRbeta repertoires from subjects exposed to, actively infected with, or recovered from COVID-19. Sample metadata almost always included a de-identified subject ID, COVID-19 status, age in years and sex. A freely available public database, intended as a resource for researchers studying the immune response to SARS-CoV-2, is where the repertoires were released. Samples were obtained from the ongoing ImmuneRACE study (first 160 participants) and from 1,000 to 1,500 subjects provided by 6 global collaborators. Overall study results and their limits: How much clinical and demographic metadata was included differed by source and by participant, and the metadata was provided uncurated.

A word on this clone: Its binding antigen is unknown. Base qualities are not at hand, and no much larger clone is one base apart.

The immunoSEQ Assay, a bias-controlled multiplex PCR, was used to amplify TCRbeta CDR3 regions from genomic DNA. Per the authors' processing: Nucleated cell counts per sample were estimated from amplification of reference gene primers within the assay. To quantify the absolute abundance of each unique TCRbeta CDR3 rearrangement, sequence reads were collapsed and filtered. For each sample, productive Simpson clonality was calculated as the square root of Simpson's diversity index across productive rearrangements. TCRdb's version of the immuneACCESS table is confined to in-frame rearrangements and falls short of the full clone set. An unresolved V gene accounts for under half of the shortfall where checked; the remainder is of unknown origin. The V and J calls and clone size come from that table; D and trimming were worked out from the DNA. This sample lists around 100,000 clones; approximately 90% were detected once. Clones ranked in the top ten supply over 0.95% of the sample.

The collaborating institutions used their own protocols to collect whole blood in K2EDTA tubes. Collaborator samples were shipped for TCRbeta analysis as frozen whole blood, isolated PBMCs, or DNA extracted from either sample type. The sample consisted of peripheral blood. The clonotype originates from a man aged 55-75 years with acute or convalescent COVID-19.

The CDR3 is CASKDPGRRDEQFF. The sequenced DNA: TGTGCCAGCAAGGATCCCGGGAGGAGGGATGAGCAGTTCTTC. This sequence uses TRBV6-5 and TRBJ2-1; TRBD2 agrees with 7 junctional bases. CDR1 and CDR2 were assigned from the germline V gene as MNHEY and SVGAGI. The CDR3 has 14 amino acids, counting the end cysteine and phenylalanine. Only the CDR3 DNA stays, 42 bases, in frame from base 1. Trimming removed 7 bases from V and 8 bases from J; the gene matches leave 11 bases unexplained.